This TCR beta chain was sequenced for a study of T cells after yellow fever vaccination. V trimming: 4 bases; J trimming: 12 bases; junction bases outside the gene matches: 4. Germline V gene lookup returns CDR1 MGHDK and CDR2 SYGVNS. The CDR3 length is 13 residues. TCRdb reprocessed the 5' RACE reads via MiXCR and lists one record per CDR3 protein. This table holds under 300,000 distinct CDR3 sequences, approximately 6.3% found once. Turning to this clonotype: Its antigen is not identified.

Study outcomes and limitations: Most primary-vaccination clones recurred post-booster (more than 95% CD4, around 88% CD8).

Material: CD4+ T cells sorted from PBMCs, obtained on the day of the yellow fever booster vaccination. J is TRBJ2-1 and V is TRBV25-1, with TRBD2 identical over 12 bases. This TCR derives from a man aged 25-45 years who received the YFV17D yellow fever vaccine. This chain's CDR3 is CASSVASGRVQFF. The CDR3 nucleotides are TGTGCCAGCAGTGTTGCTAGCGGGAGGGTGCAGTTCTTC.